This TCR beta chain derives from a study of blood T cells in healthy people across ages. Study information: Template switching picked up about one barcoded beta molecule for each two T cells.

This clonotype was detected only a few times. The authors ran a second PCR of about 6 to 12 cycles using a sample-barcoded 5' primer and a J-beta primer mix. Every cDNA was tagged by a template-switch adaptor with 12 random nucleotides. At least 3 million CDR3-containing paired-end reads were obtained per sample. TCRdb used MiXCR to reprocess the 5' RACE reads, holding one entry per CDR3 protein. Of 700,000 to 900,000 distinct CDR3 sequences listed, 25% to 30% are singletons. The CDR3 is 15 residues long. The V end was cut by 4 bases, the J end by 7 bases, with 19 bases between. Germline V CDR1 and CDR2: SGHTA, FQGNSA. This sample also belongs to another study, concerning T cells of mothers and their children.

This rearrangement joins TRBV7-2 to TRBJ1-1; a weak D match, TRBD1 (5 bases). Sequenced material: blood. This TCR was sampled from a boy between 10 and 17 years old in good health. The CDR3: CASSSPGRLTGEAFF. The CDR3 coding sequence is TGTGCCAGCAGCTCTCCAGGGCGCCTAACAGGTGAAGCTTTCTTT.